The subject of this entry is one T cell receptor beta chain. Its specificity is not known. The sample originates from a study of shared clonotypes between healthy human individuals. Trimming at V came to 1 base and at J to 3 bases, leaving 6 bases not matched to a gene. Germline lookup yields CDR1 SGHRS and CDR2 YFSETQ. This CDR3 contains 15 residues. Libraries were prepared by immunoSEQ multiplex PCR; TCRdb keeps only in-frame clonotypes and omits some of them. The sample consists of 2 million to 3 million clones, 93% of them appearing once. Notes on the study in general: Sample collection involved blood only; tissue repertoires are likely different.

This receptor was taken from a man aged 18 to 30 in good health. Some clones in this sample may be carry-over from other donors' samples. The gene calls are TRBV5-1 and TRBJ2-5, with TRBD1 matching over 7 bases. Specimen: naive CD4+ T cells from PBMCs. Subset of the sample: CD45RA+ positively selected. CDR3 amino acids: CASSLKTGQEETQYF. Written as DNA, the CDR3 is TGCGCCAGCAGCTTGAAGACCGGACAGGAAGAGACCCAGTACTTC.